This TCR beta chain was obtained from a study of blood T cell repertoires in COVID-19. Per the germline V gene, CDR1 is LGHNA and CDR2 is YSLEER. The CDR3 consists of 16 residues. Trimming took 0 bases from V and 4 from J; bases not matched to a gene: 7. Measured with immunoSEQ multiplex PCR; TCRdb has only the in-frame clones, and not every one. The sample consists of roughly 230,000 clones, 70% to 90% of them appearing once. Sequencing used peripheral blood. The clonotype originates from a man in his forties or fifties with COVID-19, enrolled during active disease. The chain carries TRBV4-3 and TRBJ1-2; 8 bases agree with TRBD1. CDR3 loop: CASSQERTGIFYGYTF. In DNA, the CDR3 is TGCGCCAGCAGCCAAGAGAGGACAGGGATATTCTATGGCTACACCTTC.